The source of this TCR beta chain is a study of shared clonotypes between healthy human individuals. Trimming pared 6 bases from V and 9 bases from J, leaving 6 bases between. The CDR3 extends over 9 amino acids. Sequencing was performed with immunoSEQ multiplex PCR; in TCRdb, only in-frame clones are kept and a portion is missing. The profile shows about 2.3 million clones, less than 95% of them singletons. The clonotype was recovered from a young man in good health. Some clones in this sample may be carry-over from other donors' samples. The chain combines TRBV23-1 with TRBJ2-7; D remains unclear. TRBV23-1 falls under the ORF class, with uncertain function. What was sequenced was naive CD4+ T cells from PBMCs. Regarding subset: CD45RA+ positively selected. The CDR3 loop is CASRLPQYF. Written as DNA, the CDR3 is TGCGCCAGCAGACTACCGCAGTACTTC.